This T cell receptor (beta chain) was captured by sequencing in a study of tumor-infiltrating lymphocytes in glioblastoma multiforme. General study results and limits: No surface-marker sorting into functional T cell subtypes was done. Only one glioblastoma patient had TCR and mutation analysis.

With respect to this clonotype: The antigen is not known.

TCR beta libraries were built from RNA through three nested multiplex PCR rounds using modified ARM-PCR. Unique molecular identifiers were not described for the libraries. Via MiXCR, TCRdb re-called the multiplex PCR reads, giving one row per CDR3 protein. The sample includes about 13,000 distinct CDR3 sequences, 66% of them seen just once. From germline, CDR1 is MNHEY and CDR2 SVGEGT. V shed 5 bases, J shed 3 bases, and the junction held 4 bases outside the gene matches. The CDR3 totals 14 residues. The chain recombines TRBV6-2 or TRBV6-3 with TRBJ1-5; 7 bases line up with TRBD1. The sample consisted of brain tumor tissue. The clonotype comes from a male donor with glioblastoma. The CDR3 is CASSPDRNNQPQHF. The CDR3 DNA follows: TGTGCCAGCAGTCCGGACAGGAACAATCAGCCCCAGCATTTT.